This entry is about one T cell receptor beta chain. This record belongs to a study of blood T cells in healthy people across ages. About the study: Per two T cells, about one barcoded beta molecule was captured through template switching.

Sample-barcoded 5' priming and a J-beta primer mix drove a second PCR of 7 to 11 cycles. At least 2.5 million CDR3-containing paired-end reads were obtained per sample. Each CDR3 protein is one row after TCRdb ran MiXCR on the 5' RACE reads. The top ten clones hold just over 4% of a sample with around 1,600,000 distinct CDR3 sequences, approximately 43% of them seen once. Per the germline V gene, CDR1 is SGHTA and CDR2 is FQGNSA. V lost 2 bases to trimming and J lost 2 bases, with 12 bases between them. CDR3 length equals 15 residues. The sample taken for sequencing was blood. The gene calls are TRBV7-2 and TRBJ2-5; no clear D. This receptor was taken from a woman under 30 in good health. CDR3 sequence (DNA): TGTGCCAGCAGCTTAAACTTCGCCGTTCAAGAGACCCAGTACTTC. Its protein is CASSLNFAVQETQYF.